This is a list of T cell receptor beta chains from one sample in a study of blood T cells in healthy people across ages. TCRdb re-called the 5' RACE reads with MiXCR, one entry per CDR3 protein. Among 2 million or so distinct CDR3 sequences listed, 49% were seen once. Sequencing used blood. The receptors were gathered from a woman aged 40 to 50 in good health. CDR3s include the opening cysteine and the closing phenylalanine or tryptophan. Fields, in order: V gene, clone size, D gene, J gene, CDR3 protein, CDR3 DNA. A D gene is named only where the DNA matches it firmly. Clone size is given for some rows only: seen once, a few or many times, or a class if the clone is expanded.

>TRBV13|few|TRBD2|TRBJ2-3
CASSFKRGDSTDTQYF
TGTGCCAGCAGCTTTAAGCGGGGGGATAGCACAGATACGCAGTATTTT
>TRBV7-6|-|-|TRBJ2-5
CASSLTTELQETQYF
TGTGCCAGCAGCTTAACGACGGAGCTTCAAGAGACCCAGTACTTC
>TRBV29-1|-|TRBD1|TRBJ1-1
CSVGHRGSNTEAFF
TGCAGCGTTGGCCACAGGGGCTCCAACACTGAAGCTTTCTTT
>TRBV27|few|-|TRBJ2-1
CASKEGPYNEQFF
TGTGCCAGCAAGGAGGGGCCTTACAATGAGCAGTTCTTC
>TRBV7-9|-|-|TRBJ1-2
CASEFNYGYTF
TGTGCCAGCGAGTTTAACTATGGCTACACCTTC
>TRBV11-2|-|-|TRBJ1-6
CASSLEDSSYSPLHF
TGTGCCAGCAGCTTAGAGGACAGCTCTTATTCACCCCTCCACTTT
>TRBV9|-|-|TRBJ2-5
CASSVGGSGEETQYF
TGTGCCAGCAGCGTAGGCGGTAGCGGAGAAGAGACCCAGTACTTC
>TRBV4-2|few|-|TRBJ2-3
CASSKGGGSTDTQYF
TGTGCCAGCAGCAAGGGGGGCGGATCCACAGATACGCAGTATTTT
>TRBV6-1|-|TRBD2|TRBJ2-3
CASSEAVGGGPDTQYF
TGTGCCAGCAGTGAAGCGGTAGGCGGGGGACCAGATACGCAGTATTTT
>TRBV19|-|TRBD2|TRBJ2-1
CASSTRGGYNEQFF
TGTGCCAGCTCGACACGCGGGGGTTACAATGAGCAGTTCTTC
>TRBV7-8|-|-|TRBJ1-2
CASSSMAGQYGYTF
TGTGCCAGCAGCTCCATGGCAGGACAGTATGGCTACACCTTC
>TRBV5-1|-|-|TRBJ2-1
CASRDSPLQGNEQFF
TGCGCCAGCCGGGACTCACCACTTCAGGGGAATGAGCAGTTCTTC
>TRBV6-2/TRBV6-3|-|-|TRBJ2-7
CASQVGGIDEQYF
TGTGCCAGCCAAGTAGGGGGGATCGACGAGCAGTACTTC
>TRBV15|-|TRBD1|TRBJ2-6
CATSRAGTALSGANVLTF
TGTGCCACCAGCAGAGCGGGGACAGCCCTCTCTGGGGCCAACGTCCTGACTTTC
>TRBV7-2|many|-|TRBJ2-5
CASSSRQGGETQYF
TGTGCCAGCAGCTCTCGACAGGGAGGAGAGACCCAGTACTTC
>TRBV7-9|-|-|TRBJ2-5
CASSIRDQETQYF
TGTGCCAGCAGCATCAGGGACCAAGAGACCCAGTACTTC
>TRBV6-2/TRBV6-3|-|-|TRBJ2-5
CASTQDGETQYF
TGTGCCAGCACTCAAGATGGCGAGACCCAGTACTTC
>TRBV20-1|few|-|TRBJ1-4
CSARDPQAGRSEKLFF
TGCAGTGCTAGAGATCCTCAGGCAGGGCGTAGTGAAAAACTGTTTTTT
>TRBV7-9|-|-|TRBJ1-1
CASSLSQGRNTEAFF
TGTGCCAGCAGCTTATCCCAGGGCCGGAACACTGAAGCTTTCTTT
>TRBV12-3/TRBV12-4|-|-|TRBJ2-3
CASSVPEGGEGPDTQYF
TGTGCCAGCAGCGTACCTGAGGGGGGGGAGGGACCAGATACGCAGTATTTT
>TRBV20-1|few|-|TRBJ1-1
CSARGEVGTEAFF
TGCAGTGCTAGGGGGGAAGTCGGCACTGAAGCTTTCTTT
>TRBV3-1|few|-|TRBJ1-2
CASSQVATRGYTF
TGTGCCAGCAGCCAAGTCGCGACGAGGGGCTACACCTTC
>TRBV20-1|-|TRBD1|TRBJ1-2
CSAGDRPGTGPLNYGYTF
TGCAGTGCTGGAGACCGTCCCGGGACAGGGCCTCTTAACTATGGCTACACCTTC
>TRBV7-9|-|TRBD2|TRBJ2-7
CASSPRTSDQYEQYF
TGTGCCAGCAGCCCAAGGACTAGCGACCAATACGAGCAGTACTTC
>TRBV5-1|few|TRBD2|TRBJ2-7
CASSPSGRHEQYF
TGCGCCAGCAGCCCTAGCGGTCGTCACGAGCAGTACTTC
>TRBV20-1|-|TRBD2|TRBJ2-1
CSARGVVAGEQFF
TGCAGTGCTAGAGGGGTCGTAGCGGGTGAGCAGTTCTTC
>TRBV29-1|-|-|TRBJ2-5
CSVERSGARVQETQYF
TGCAGCGTTGAAAGATCGGGGGCGAGGGTGCAAGAGACCCAGTACTTC
>TRBV7-9|-|TRBD2|TRBJ2-5
CASSLELAGAVYNEQYF
TGTGCCAGCAGCTTAGAGCTAGCGGGGGCAGTCTACAATGAGCAGTACTTC
>TRBV4-3|-|-|TRBJ1-5
CASSQEFGNQPQHF
TGCGCCAGCAGCCAAGAGTTCGGAAATCAGCCCCAGCATTTT
>TRBV9|-|-|TRBJ1-1
CASSAKTGSTEAFF
TGTGCCAGCAGCGCTAAAACAGGGAGTACTGAAGCTTTCTTT
>TRBV7-9|-|-|TRBJ2-1
CASSFDNTEQFF
TGTGCCAGCAGCTTTGACAATACTGAGCAGTTCTTC
>TRBV5-1|-|TRBD1|TRBJ1-1
CASSLDRAKTEAFF
TGCGCCAGCAGCTTAGACAGGGCGAAGACTGAAGCTTTCTTT
>TRBV6-5|-|-|TRBJ2-1
CASSSPAGPLGHEQFF
TGTGCCAGCAGTTCCCCGGCGGGCCCTCTGGGGCATGAGCAGTTCTTC
>TRBV7-3|-|-|TRBJ1-2
CASSPQGNPYGYTF
TGTGCCAGCAGTCCACAGGGAAACCCGTATGGCTACACCTTC
>TRBV4-1|-|-|TRBJ2-7
CASSQDAGASSYEQYF
TGCGCCAGCAGCCAAGATGCGGGGGCTAGCTCCTACGAGCAGTACTTC
>TRBV28|-|-|TRBJ1-5
CASRVPAGSNQPQHF
TGTGCCAGCAGGGTTCCGGCGGGTAGCAATCAGCCCCAGCATTTT
>TRBV7-2|-|TRBD2|TRBJ2-7
CASSRTAGSYNEQYF
TGTGCCAGCAGCCGTACAGCGGGAAGCTACAATGAGCAGTACTTC
>TRBV4-1|-|-|TRBJ1-2
CASSQDVVPSGYTF
TGCGCCAGCAGCCAGGATGTGGTGCCCTCTGGCTACACCTTC
>TRBV21-1|-|-|TRBJ2-7
CASQPRTRSIKYEQYF
TGTGCCAGTCAACCCCGGACTAGGAGTATTAAGTACGAGCAGTACTTC
>TRBV20-1|-|-|TRBJ2-7
CSASPRANEQYF
TGCAGTGCAAGTCCTAGGGCCAACGAGCAGTACTTC
>TRBV5-1|few|-|TRBJ1-1
CASSLVSSAMNTEAFF
TGCGCCAGCAGCTTGGTTTCTTCGGCGATGAACACTGAAGCTTTCTTT
>TRBV7-9|-|-|TRBJ2-7
CASSSDRQVYEQYF
TGTGCCAGCAGCTCCGACAGACAGGTCTACGAGCAGTACTTC
>TRBV7-6|-|TRBD1|TRBJ2-7
CASSLSAGQGSYEQYF
TGTGCCAGCAGCCTAAGTGCGGGACAGGGATCCTACGAGCAGTACTTC
>TRBV20-1|-|TRBD2|TRBJ2-3
CSARTRTRGGTDTQYF
TGCAGTGCTAGAACTAGGACTAGAGGAGGCACAGATACGCAGTATTTT
>TRBV7-6|-|-|TRBJ1-4
CASSSYADSSVDTSEKLFF
TGTGCCAGCAGCTCGTACGCGGACAGTTCGGTCGACACGAGTGAAAAACTGTTTTTT
>TRBV10-3|few|-|TRBJ1-2
CAISESGAGSYGYTF
TGTGCCATCAGTGAGTCGGGAGCAGGCTCATATGGCTACACCTTC